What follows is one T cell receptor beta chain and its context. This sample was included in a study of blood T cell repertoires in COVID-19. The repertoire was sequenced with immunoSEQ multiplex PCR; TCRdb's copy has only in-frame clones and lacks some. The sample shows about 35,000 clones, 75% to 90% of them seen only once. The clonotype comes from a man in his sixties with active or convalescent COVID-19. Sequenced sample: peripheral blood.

CDR3 coding DNA: TGTGCCAGCTCATCGTCCTATGGGGGAGGTACATACAATGAGCAGTTCTTC. Amino acids: CASSSSYGGGTYNEQFF. The rearrangement uses TRBV18 and TRBJ2-1; D perhaps matches TRBD2 (6 bases). Germline lookup yields CDR1 KGHSH and CDR2 LQKENI. Trimming stripped 5 bases from V and 4 bases from J, with 21 bases between. The CDR3 loop spans 17 amino acids.